This entry concerns a single T cell receptor beta chain. Its antigen is still unknown. This sample was included in a study of cytomegalovirus exposure and HLA in healthy donors. Study findings and constraints: A classifier reportedly called cytomegalovirus status with high sensitivity and specificity. Under in vitro conditions, three CMV-associated chains were confirmed as specific for CMV antigens.

TCRdb's copy holds only in-frame clones and misses some; the assay was immunoSEQ multiplex PCR. The sample lists approximately 220,000 clones; around four fifths were seen once. The source of this sequence is a woman aged 25 to 39 in good health and CMV-seropositive. The sequenced material came from PBMCs.

CDR3 sequence reads: CASSTTNDRYTEAFF. The DNA for the CDR3 is TGTGCCAGTAGTACCACCAACGACAGGTACACTGAAGCTTTCTTT. This chain links TRBV19 with TRBJ1-1; TRBD1 might be the D (6 bases). CDR1 and CDR2 (germline): LNHDA, SQIVND (reference sequence). The V end lost 4 bases, the J end lost 3 bases, and 15 bases lay between the germline ends. The CDR3 totals 15 residues.